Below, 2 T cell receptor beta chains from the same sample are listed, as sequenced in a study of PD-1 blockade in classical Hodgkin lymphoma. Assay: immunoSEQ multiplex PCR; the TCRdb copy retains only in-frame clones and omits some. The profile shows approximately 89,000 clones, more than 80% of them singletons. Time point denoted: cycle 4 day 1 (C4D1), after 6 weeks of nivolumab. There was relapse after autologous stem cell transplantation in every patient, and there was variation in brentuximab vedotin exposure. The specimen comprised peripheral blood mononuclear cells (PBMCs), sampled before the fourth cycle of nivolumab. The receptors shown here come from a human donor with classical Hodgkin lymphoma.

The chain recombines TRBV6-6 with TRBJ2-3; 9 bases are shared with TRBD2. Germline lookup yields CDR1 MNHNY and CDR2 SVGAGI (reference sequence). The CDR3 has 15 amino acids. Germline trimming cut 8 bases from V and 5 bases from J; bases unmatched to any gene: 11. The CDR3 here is CASGNAGGALDTQYF. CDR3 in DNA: TGTGCCAGCGGCAATGCGGGGGGGGCTCTAGATACGCAGTATTTT.

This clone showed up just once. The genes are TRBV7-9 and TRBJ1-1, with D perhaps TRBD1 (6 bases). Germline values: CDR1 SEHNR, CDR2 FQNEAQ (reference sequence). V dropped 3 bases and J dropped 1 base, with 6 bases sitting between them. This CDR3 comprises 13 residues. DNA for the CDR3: TGTGCCAGCAGCTTGACAGGGAACACTGAAGCTTTCTTT. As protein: CASSLTGNTEAFF. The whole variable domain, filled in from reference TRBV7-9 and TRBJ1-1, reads DTGVSQNPRHKITKRGQNVTFRCDPISEHNRLYWYRQTLGQGPEFLTYFQNEAQLEKSRLLSDRFSAERPKGSFSTLEIQRTEQGDSAMYLCASSLTGNTEAFFGQGTRLTVV.